The 3 T cell receptor beta chains below come from one sample, sequenced in a study of CD8 T cells in ankylosing spondylitis. TCRdb redid the calling of the 5' RACE reads with MiXCR, one entry per CDR3 protein. The sample lists 29,000 or so distinct CDR3 sequences, 5% to 5.5% occurring once. The specimen was blood, either unsorted or a sorted T cell fraction (not recorded which). These receptor sequences come from a female donor with ankylosing spondylitis or in good health (not recorded which).

This clonotype has a count of ten or more. The chain links TRBV9 to TRBJ1-2, with TRBD1 matching 7 bases. The germline V gene encodes CDR1 SGDLS and CDR2 YYNGEE. The CDR3 covers 14 residues. Trimming at V came to 3 bases and at J to 2 bases, leaving 4 bases not matched to a gene. The CDR3 nucleotides are TGTGCCAGCAGCGGGGGGGGACAGAACTATGGCTACACCTTC. Residues: CASSGGGQNYGYTF. The whole variable domain, filled in from reference TRBV9 and TRBJ1-2, reads DSGVTQTPKHLITATGQRVTLRCSPRSGDLSVYWYQQSLDQGLQFLIQYYNGEERAKGNILERFSAQQFPDLHSELNLSSLELGDSALYFCASSGGGQNYGYTFGSGTRLTVV.

This clonotype has a count of ten or more. This chain joins TRBV9 and TRBJ2-1; weak D call: TRBD2 (5 bases). This CDR3 is built from 16 residues. Deletions cut 4 bases from V and 2 bases from J, with 16 bases between. Germline CDR1 SGDLS, CDR2 YYNGEE. CDR3 nucleotides: TGTGCCAGCAGCCTCGACACTAGTATCACCTACAATGAGCAGTTCTTC. This encodes CASSLDTSITYNEQFF. The whole variable domain, remainder taken from reference TRBV9 and TRBJ2-1, is DSGVTQTPKHLITATGQRVTLRCSPRSGDLSVYWYQQSLDQGLQFLIQYYNGEERAKGNILERFSAQQFPDLHSELNLSSLELGDSALYFCASSLDTSITYNEQFFGPGTRLTVL.

This rearrangement joins TRBV9 to TRBJ2-7; weak D call: TRBD2 (5 bases). Looked up from germline, CDR1 is SGDLS and CDR2 is YYNGEE. The V end lost 0 bases, the J end lost 2 bases, and 12 bases lay between the germline ends. The CDR3 is 15 residues long. This CDR3 is CASSVAPGNAYEQYF. CDR3 nucleotides: TGTGCCAGCAGCGTAGCTCCGGGGAACGCCTACGAGCAGTACTTC.